This entry lists 15 T cell receptor beta chains sequenced from one sample in a study of shared clonotypes between healthy human individuals. Repertoires were generated with immunoSEQ multiplex PCR, while TCRdb's copy carries only in-frame clones and drops some. The sample contains 2 million to 2.5 million clones, around 90% of which appear only once. The sequencing sample was made of naive CD4+ T cells from PBMCs. Subset noted: CD45RA+ positively selected. These TCRs come from a man between 18 and 35 years old in good health. Some clones in this sample may be carry-over from other donors' samples.

The genes are TRBV6-5 and TRBJ1-2, with no clear D. Germline assignment: CDR1 MNHEY and CDR2 SVGAGI. The CDR3 is 11 residues long. Trimming cost V 2 bases and J 9 bases, with 7 bases left between them. CDR3 sequence (DNA): TGTGCCAGCAGTTACGACGGAAGCTACACCTTC. Translated: CASSYDGSYTF.

This chain uses TRBV5-1 with TRBJ2-5, with 8 bases fitting TRBD2. CDR1 and CDR2 from the germline V gene are SGHRS and YFSETQ. With V trimmed by 6 bases and J by 4 bases, 8 bases remained unmatched. The CDR3 sequence is 14 residues long. The CDR3 loop reads CASTGAGVVETQYF. The CDR3 nucleotides are TGCGCCAGCACGGGAGCGGGAGTGGTAGAGACCCAGTACTTC.

The rearrangement joins TRBV4-1 to TRBJ2-3; TRBD2 matches at 8 bases. CDR1 MGHRA and CDR2 YSYEKL come from the germline V gene. The CDR3 consists of 17 residues. Unmatched junction bases numbered 12, after V lost 3 bases and J lost 4 bases. CDR3 DNA: TGCGCCAGCAGCCAGGGGGGCGGGGGGCGCAGGGCAGATACGCAGTATTTT. Protein sequence: CASSQGGGGRRADTQYF.

This clone was picked up one time. This chain uses TRBV4-2 with TRBJ1-3, with unresolved D. Per the germline V gene, CDR1 is LGHNA and CDR2 is YNFKEQ. Trimming removed 0 bases from V and 0 bases from J, with 6 bases in between. The CDR3 consists of 15 residues. The CDR3 sequence is CASSQEPVSGNTIYF. The DNA for the CDR3 is TGTGCCAGCAGCCAAGAACCAGTCTCTGGAAACACCATATATTTT.

This clone was picked up one time. The chain links TRBV28 to TRBJ2-5; 7 bases map to TRBD1. This CDR3 region has 13 residues. The V segment lost 10 bases and the J segment 3 bases; nucleotides outside the gene matches: 8. CDR1 and CDR2 from the germline V gene are MDHEN and SYDVKM. The CDR3 is CATYRGLEETQYF. CDR3 coding DNA: TGTGCCACCTACAGGGGCCTGGAAGAGACCCAGTACTTC.

The chain employs TRBV21-1 and TRBJ2-5; the table's TRBD1 call for D was not verified on the DNA. TRBV21-1 is recorded as a pseudogene. The CDR3 is 16 residues long. CDR3 region: CASSAPTQGTQETQYF. The CDR3 bases are TGTGCCAGCAGCGCACCCACACAGGGGACTCAAGAGACCCAGTACTTC.

The rearrangement links TRBV7-6 to TRBJ1-2, with TRBD1 matching over 7 bases. J gave up 4 bases and V 5 bases, and 4 bases lay outside the gene matches. Germline V lookup: CDR1 SGHVS, CDR2 FNYEAQ. CDR3 length: 13 amino acids. The DNA for the CDR3 is TGTGCCAGCAGCCCTGACAGGGTCTATGGCTACACCTTC. Protein: CASSPDRVYGYTF.

The genes are TRBV9 and TRBJ1-5; 10 nucleotides align to TRBD1. Germline assignment: CDR1 SGDLS and CDR2 YYNGEE. V lost 6 bases, J lost 7 bases, and 10 bases stayed unmatched. This CDR3 spans 15 amino acids. The CDR3 DNA reads as TGTGCCAGCAACCGACAGGGGGCTGAAAACCAGCCCCAGCATTTT. It specifies CASNRQGAENQPQHF. Using reference TRBV9 and TRBJ1-5 for the parts outside the CDR3, the full variable domain is DSGVTQTPKHLITATGQRVTLRCSPRSGDLSVYWYQQSLDQGLQFLIQYYNGEERAKGNILERFSAQQFPDLHSELNLSSLELGDSALYFCASNRQGAENQPQHFGDGTRLSIL.

The chain employs TRBV28 and TRBJ2-1; 9 bases agree with TRBD2. Germline values: CDR1 MDHEN, CDR2 SYDVKM. The CDR3 covers 18 residues. J lost 5 bases, V lost 5 bases, and 16 bases had no gene match. The CDR3 DNA reads as TGTGCCAGCAGTCCGGGACTAGCTTCTAATGGGCCTAACAATGAGCAGTTCTTC. It encodes CASSPGLASNGPNNEQFF.

The chain uses TRBV2 and TRBJ2-5; 7 nucleotides match TRBD2. The CDR3 is 16 amino acids. V lost 1 base, J lost 5 bases, and 10 bases stayed unmatched. From germline, CDR1 is SNHLY and CDR2 FYNNEI. The CDR3 here is CASSEGQSAGEETQYF. In DNA, the CDR3 is TGTGCCAGCAGTGAAGGTCAATCGGCGGGAGAGGAGACCCAGTACTTC. The variable domain in full, with the rest retrieved from reference TRBV2 and TRBJ2-5, is EPEVTQTPSHQVTQMGQEVILRCVPISNHLYFYWYRQILGQKVEFLVSFYNNEISEKSEIFDDQFSVERPDGSNFTLKIRSTKLEDSAMYFCASSEGQSAGEETQYFGPGTRLLVL.

The chain combines TRBV6-1 with TRBJ1-5; 10 bases agree with TRBD1. Germline V gene lookup returns CDR1 MNHNS and CDR2 SASEGT. The CDR3 spans 15 residues. Trimming took 6 bases from V and 3 from J; bases not matched to a gene: 5. DNA of the CDR3: TGTGCCAGCAGAGCTGGGACAGGGGACAATCAGCCCCAGCATTTT. It specifies CASRAGTGDNQPQHF.

The V and J genes are TRBV30 and TRBJ1-3; D remains unclear. CDR3 size: 15 residues. The germline CDR1 and CDR2 sequences are GTSNPN and SVGIG (reference sequence). With 2 bases removed from V and 0 bases from J, the gap between germline ends came to 11 bases. The CDR3 loop reads CAWSIGSNSGNTIYF. The CDR3 bases are TGTGCCTGGAGTATTGGATCCAACTCTGGAAACACCATATATTTT.

V is TRBV5-4 and J is TRBJ2-7; 13 nucleotides line up with TRBD2. Germline loops: CDR1 SGHNT, CDR2 YYREEE (reference sequence). Trimming removed 1 base from V and 3 bases from J; junction bases left unmatched: 4. The CDR3 length is 16 residues. The CDR3 loop is CASSLRRTSGSYEQYF. DNA for the CDR3: TGTGCCAGCAGCTTGCGTCGGACTAGCGGGAGCTACGAGCAGTACTTC.

This chain links TRBV4-1 with TRBJ2-2, with D perhaps given as TRBD1 or TRBD2 (5 bases each). V was trimmed by 8 bases and J by 1 base, leaving 14 bases between them. The CDR3 totals 15 residues. Germline values: CDR1 MGHRA, CDR2 YSYEKL. Here the CDR3 reads CASARGPMNTGELFF. In nucleotides, the CDR3 is TGCGCCAGCGCACGGGGACCGATGAACACCGGGGAGCTGTTTTTT.

The chain carries TRBV21-1 and TRBJ2-1; TRBD1, as called in the table, went unchecked against the DNA. TRBV21-1 is listed as a pseudogene. CDR3 length equals 16 residues. This CDR3 is CASSKALQGAKGEQFF. CDR3 bases: TGTGCCAGCAGCAAAGCCCTACAGGGGGCGAAGGGTGAGCAGTTCTTC.